This record covers a single T cell receptor (beta chain). Its recognized antigen is unknown. It has no much larger one-base neighbor in the sample; base qualities were not kept. This sample was taken from a study of T cell clones after liver transplantation (dated by TCRdb to between 2017 and 2020). Regarding the research as a whole: Samples were obtained from ITN030ST, a randomized trial in which withdrawal of immunosuppression was attempted within 2 years of liver transplantation. Three of the eight recipients were HCV-positive; the others were transplanted for non-autoimmune, non-viral indications. Blood samples were collected pre-transplant, pre-randomization before withdrawal, and post-randomization after either complete withdrawal or failed withdrawal. Tolerance was defined as complete immunosuppression withdrawal for at least one year with no rise in liver enzymes beyond twice the upper limit of normal. As an antigen-independent comparator for the donor-reactive sequences, third party-reactive TCRbeta sequences from pre-transplant MLRs were identified as well. Donor-reactive T cell clones were identified by TCRbeta sequencing after a pre-transplant mixed lymphocyte reaction and then tracked in post-transplant blood. The studied cohort comprised 8 liver transplant recipients, 3 classified as tolerant and 5 as non-tolerant. Until randomization at 12-24 months post-transplant, subjects were given standard immunosuppression, with no induction therapy.

High-throughput TCRbeta CDR3 sequencing of frozen genomic DNA was performed by immunoSEQ, with PCR amplification, mapping, bias correction and internal controls included. In the source study's methods: Productive rearrangements were retained, and unique TCRbeta sequences were defined by the CDR3 nucleotide sequence together with the V and J gene. For a sequence to be called donor-reactive, it needed a frequency of at least 0.01% and at least 5-fold expansion in CFSE-low cells compared with unstimulated pre-transplant cells. Minimum frequency thresholds were set for each subject based on the unstimulated sample with the lowest template count, ensuring at least 90% detection power. Repertoire turnover was measured by Jensen-Shannon divergence between the top 1000 TCRbeta sequences post- and pre-transplant. Changes in detection of donor-reactive sequences were tested with two-sided Fisher's exact tests. As stored in TCRdb, this immuneACCESS dataset retains in-frame rearrangements with V and J assigned. A fraction of the clones does not appear; measured against another copy, unresolved V genes explain less than half of the discrepancy, and the remainder lacks a known reason. V, J and clone size were drawn from that table, and D and trimming were deduced from the DNA. The sample table holds more than 95,000 clones, of which about 81% were seen once. The ten most abundant clones make up 0.99% of the sample.

The time point label, as the study defines it: pre-transplant. Unstimulated PBMCs, after thawing, were stained for CD3, CD4 and CD8 and then FACS-sorted into CD3+CD4+ and CD3+CD8+ populations. Each of the 8 studied subjects was randomized to immunosuppression withdrawal. The Qiagen DNeasy Blood and Tissue Kit was used for isolation of genomic DNA. At the junction V is shortened by 4 bases and J by 2 bases; bases outside the gene matches: 10. The germline V gene (reference sequence) provides CDR1 LNHDA and CDR2 SQIVND. Inclusive of the bounding cysteine and phenylalanine, the CDR3 is 16 residues long. Just CDR3 DNA is preserved here, 48 bases in frame from base 1. Broader findings and caveats from the paper: In a couple of subjects, low numbers of available donor cells limited the measurable donor-reactive repertoire. Since no allograft tissue specimens were available, donor-reactive T cells may have migrated into the graft instead of being deleted. In most of the 8 subjects, regardless of tolerance or HCV status, circulating donor-reactive CD4 TCRbeta sequences dropped significantly post-transplant. The conclusions were preliminary, being limited by small, heterogeneous patient numbers and by non-standardized post-transplant time points. Donor-reactive sequences decreased more than third party-reactive sequences, which suggests partial antigen-specific deletion that was not related to withdrawal success. When repertoire turnover was accounted for, significantly reduced detection of donor-reactive sequences was found in 7 of 8 subjects for CD4 and in 8 of 8 subjects for CD8.

The material was CD4+ T cells from blood, obtained before liver transplant. The receptor comes from a human donor who received a liver transplant. The sequence joins TRBV19 to TRBJ1-1, and 7 bases in between align with TRBD1. Read as DNA, the sequence is TGTGCCAGTAGTAACCCCTGGACAGGAGGCAACACTGAAGCTTTCTTT. Its translation reads: CASSNPWTGGNTEAFF.